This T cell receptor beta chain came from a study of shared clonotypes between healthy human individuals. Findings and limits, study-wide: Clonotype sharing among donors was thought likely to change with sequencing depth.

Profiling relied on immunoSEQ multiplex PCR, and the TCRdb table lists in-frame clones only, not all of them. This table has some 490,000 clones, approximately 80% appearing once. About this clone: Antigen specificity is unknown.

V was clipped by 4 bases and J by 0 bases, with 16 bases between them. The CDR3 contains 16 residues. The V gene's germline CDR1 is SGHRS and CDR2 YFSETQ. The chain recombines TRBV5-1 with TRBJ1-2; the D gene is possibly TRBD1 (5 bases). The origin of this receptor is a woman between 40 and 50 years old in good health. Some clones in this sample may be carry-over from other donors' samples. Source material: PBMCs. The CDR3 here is CASSPAGGGSNYGYTF. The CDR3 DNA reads TGCGCCAGCAGCCCGGCCGGGGGGGGATCTAACTATGGCTACACCTTC.